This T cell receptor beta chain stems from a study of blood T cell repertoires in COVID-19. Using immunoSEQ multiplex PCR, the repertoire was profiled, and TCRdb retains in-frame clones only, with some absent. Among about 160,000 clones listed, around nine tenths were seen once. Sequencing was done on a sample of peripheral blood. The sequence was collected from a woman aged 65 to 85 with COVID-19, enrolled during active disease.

Here the CDR3 reads CASSLSAGNTIYF. In nucleotides, the CDR3 is TGTGCCAGCAGTTTATCGGCCGGAAACACCATATATTTT. The chain uses TRBV27 and TRBJ1-3; D remains unclear. Per germline, CDR1 MNHEY and CDR2 SMNVEV (reference sequence). The CDR3 runs 13 residues. V dropped 0 bases and J dropped 4 bases, with 4 bases sitting between them.